This is a list of T cell receptor beta chains from one sample in a study of monozygotic twins with inflammatory bowel disease. Following a re-call of the 5' RACE reads, TCRdb has one entry per CDR3 protein and lacks DNA. Seen in this sample are some 330,000 distinct CDR3 sequences; the ten most common clones hold about 5%. Sequenced input: blood. These receptors originate from a human donor with ulcerative colitis or Crohn's disease, or a healthy co-twin of an affected twin (not recorded which). The CDR3 runs from the conserved cysteine through the conserved F or W. The order of the fields is J gene, V gene, CDR3 protein.

TRBJ2-7	TRBV18	CASSPIAGDAYEQYF
TRBJ1-4	TRBV5-5	CASKLTDYYEKLFF
TRBJ1-4	TRBV7-2	CASSLVVGLGEKLFF
TRBJ1-5	TRBV19	CASKVDGGNQPQHF
TRBJ2-1	TRBV7-2	CASSLGRAGGMNEQFF
TRBJ2-3	TRBV6-1	CASRGASGTLITSTDTQYF
TRBJ2-1	TRBV5-6	CASSPSGRYNEQFF
TRBJ2-3	TRBV10-3	CAISDSPNTDTQYF
TRBJ2-5	TRBV5-1	CASSPTLQETQYF
TRBJ2-7	TRBV5-6	CASGLGHQTSGRYEQYF
TRBJ2-1	TRBV5-1	CASSHGQGSSYNEQFF
TRBJ2-7	TRBV7-9	CATSFSGTVNF
TRBJ1-5	TRBV28	CASSKGGARGQPQHF
TRBJ1-3	TRBV20-1	CSARMDRANGNTIYF
TRBJ2-2	TRBV6-2/TRBV6-3	CASRRTGKNTGELFF
TRBJ1-2	TRBV6-1	CASSDPRFYRGYGYTF
TRBJ2-7	TRBV20-1	CSARDPGLAVSYEQYF
TRBJ2-1	TRBV28	CASLTSGIDNEQFF
TRBJ2-1	TRBV30	CAWSVRLGSEQFF
TRBJ2-5	TRBV4-2	CASSRDRVGETQYF
TRBJ1-5	TRBV25-1	CASSEYPYSNQPQHF
TRBJ2-7	TRBV10-3	CAIRTGTDTSYEQYF
TRBJ2-3	TRBV12-3/TRBV12-4	CASRRSGSATDTQYF
TRBJ2-1	TRBV7-8	CASSIPGGPQEQFF
TRBJ2-7	TRBV18	CASSPLDSSGLNHEQYF
TRBJ1-4	TRBV7-2	CASRVGGRNEKLFF
TRBJ2-2	TRBV24-1	CATSRTAGNTGELFF